The next 5 T cell receptor beta chains were all read from a single sample in a study of T cell repertoires in cytomegalovirus infection. TCRdb re-called the reads with MiXCR, one entry per CDR3 protein. The repertoire includes just under 550,000 distinct CDR3 sequences, around 27% of them detected once, and 13% sits in the top ten. Sequenced material: PBMCs. The source of these receptors is a human donor in good health (CMV status not recorded). Some clones in this sample may be carry-over from other donors' samples.

This clonotype appeared a few times. V is TRBV7-2 and J is TRBJ1-2; D gene unclear. V lost 1 base and J 3 bases, leaving 15 bases between the germline ends. Germline V gene sequence: CDR1 SGHTA, CDR2 FQGNSA. The CDR3 loop spans 16 amino acids. The CDR3 coding sequence is TGTGCCAGCAGCTTAGGCCCAACGGGGTTCGACTATGGCTACACCTTC. Translated, it gives CASSLGPTGFDYGYTF.

This clonotype has at least ten counts. The chain recombines TRBV11-2 with TRBJ2-3; 7 bases align to TRBD2. Germline assignment: CDR1 SGHAT and CDR2 FQNNGV. With V trimmed by 5 bases and J by 5 bases, 10 bases remained unmatched. The CDR3 is 15 residues long. CDR3 sequence (DNA): TGTGCCAGCAGCCAAAATCCTCAGCGGGGAGATACGCAGTATTTT. Translated: CASSQNPQRGDTQYF.

This clonotype was detected many times. This sequence joins TRBV7-2 and TRBJ2-3; maybe TRBD1 (6 bases). Trimming stripped 5 bases from V and 2 bases from J, with 14 bases between. The V gene's germline CDR1 is SGHTA and CDR2 FQGNSA. This CDR3 spans 15 amino acids. As DNA, the CDR3 is TGTGCCAGCAGCCAGGGTAACAGGGCCACAGATACGCAGTATTTT. Its translation: CASSQGNRATDTQYF.

This clonotype appeared a few times. The V and J genes are TRBV12-3 or TRBV12-4 and TRBJ2-3, with TRBD1 as a possible D gene (6 bases). CDR3 length: 11 amino acids. Trimming took off 5 bases at V and 12 bases at J, with 12 bases between the two ends. The CDR3 DNA follows: TGTGCCAGCAGTCTCGGACAGTCCCAGTATTTT. Its translation: CASSLGQSQYF.

This clonotype was recorded once. The chain is built from TRBV27 and TRBJ2-2, with 9 bases lining up with TRBD2. Germline trimming cut 4 bases from V and 6 bases from J; bases unmatched to any gene: 6. Germline values: CDR1 MNHEY, CDR2 SMNVEV (reference sequence). The length of the CDR3 is 15 residues. CDR3 sequence: CASSSGLAEPGELFF. As DNA, the CDR3 is TGTGCCAGCAGTTCGGGACTAGCAGAGCCCGGGGAGCTGTTTTTT.